This T cell receptor (beta chain) emerged from a study of control samples from healthy donors and cancer patients. This CDR3 is built from 15 residues. TCRdb keeps only in-frame clones here, not all; method: immunoSEQ multiplex PCR. The sample comprises around 110,000 clones, more than 75% of which are singletons, and approximately 2.2% rests with the top ten. This receptor was identified in a woman in her 70s in good health. The V gene is TRBV21-1, the J gene TRBJ2-7; TRBD2 is the table's D call and was not checked against the DNA. TRBV21-1 is assigned pseudogene status. Specimen: blood. The chain's CDR3 is CASSEAGGRGYEQYF. The CDR3 DNA reads as TGTGCCAGCAGCGAAGCAGGGGGGAGGGGGTACGAGCAGTACTTC.